Listed below are T cell receptor beta chains from one sample, sequenced in a study of cytomegalovirus exposure and HLA in healthy donors. Sequencing used immunoSEQ multiplex PCR; TCRdb keeps in-frame clones, though not all of them. The table lists some 110,000 clones, about 69% of them singletons. Sequenced input: PBMCs. Source of these receptors: a middle-aged man in good health and CMV-seronegative. Each CDR3 is given with its conserved first and last residue.

>TRBV6-5
CASSYGGQDEQYF
>TRBV27
CASSSPTGTGGRETQYF
>TRBV15
CATSREGSRRGYTF
>TRBV5-1
CASSLVSGFGEKLFF
>TRBV7-2
CASSLFGQNNEQFF
>TRBV10-3
CAISGWPKRDF
>TRBV7-6
CASSPMRQGLPYEQYF
>TRBV2
CASSERRPNYGYTF
>TRBV5-1
CASSLAAGRGDWDEQYF
>TRBV18
CASSPPVLTRIGGELFF
>TRBV5-1
CASSFIPGLVTDTQYF
>TRBV2
CASRPSDRGDIEQYF
>TRBV5-6
CASSLVQGLGLAGQETQYF
>TRBV18
CASSPIVAGEDQPQHF
>TRBV5-1
CASSVPGQHYEQYF
>TRBV5-1
CASSPGLAGGNEQFF
>TRBV6-5
CASSYNRYPPSEAFF
>TRBV29-1
CSVSSFSYEQYF
>TRBV4-3
CASSQELYQEAGYTF